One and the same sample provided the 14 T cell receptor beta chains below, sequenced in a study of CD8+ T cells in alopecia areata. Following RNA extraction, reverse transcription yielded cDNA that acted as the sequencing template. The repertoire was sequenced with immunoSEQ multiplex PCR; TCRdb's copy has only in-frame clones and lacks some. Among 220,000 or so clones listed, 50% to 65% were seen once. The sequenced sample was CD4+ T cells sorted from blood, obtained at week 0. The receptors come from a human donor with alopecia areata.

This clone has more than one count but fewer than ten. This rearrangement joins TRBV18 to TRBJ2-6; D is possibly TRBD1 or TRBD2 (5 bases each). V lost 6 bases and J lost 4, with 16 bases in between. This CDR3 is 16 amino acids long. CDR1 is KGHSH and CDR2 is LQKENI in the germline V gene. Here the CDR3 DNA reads TGTGCCAGCTCCCTCAGTTCAGGGAGAGGGGCCAACGTCCTGACTTTC. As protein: CASSLSSGRGANVLTF.

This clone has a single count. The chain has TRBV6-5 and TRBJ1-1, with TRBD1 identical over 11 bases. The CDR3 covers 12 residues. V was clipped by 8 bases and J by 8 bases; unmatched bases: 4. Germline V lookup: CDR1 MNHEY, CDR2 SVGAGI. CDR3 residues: CASGTGGLEAFF. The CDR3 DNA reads TGTGCCAGCGGGACAGGGGGTCTAGAAGCTTTCTTT.

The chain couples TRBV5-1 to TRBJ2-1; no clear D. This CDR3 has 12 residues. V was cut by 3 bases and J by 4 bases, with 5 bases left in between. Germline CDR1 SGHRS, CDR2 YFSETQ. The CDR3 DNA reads TGCGCCAGCAGCTCTCGATACAATGAGCAGTTCTTC. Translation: CASSSRYNEQFF.

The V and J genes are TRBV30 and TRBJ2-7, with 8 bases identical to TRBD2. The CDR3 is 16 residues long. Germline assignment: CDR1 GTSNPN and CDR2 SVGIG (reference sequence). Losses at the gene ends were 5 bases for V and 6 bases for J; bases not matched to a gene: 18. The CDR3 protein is CAWSVRSGRSRGEQYF. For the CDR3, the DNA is TGTGCCTGGTCTGTTAGAAGCGGGAGAAGTCGGGGCGAGCAGTACTTC.

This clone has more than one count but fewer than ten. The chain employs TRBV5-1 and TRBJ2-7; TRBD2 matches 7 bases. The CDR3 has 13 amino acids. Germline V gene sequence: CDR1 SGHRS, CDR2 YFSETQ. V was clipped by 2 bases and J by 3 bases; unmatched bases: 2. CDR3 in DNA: TGCGCCAGCAGCTTCAGCGGGAACTACGAGCAGTACTTC. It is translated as CASSFSGNYEQYF.

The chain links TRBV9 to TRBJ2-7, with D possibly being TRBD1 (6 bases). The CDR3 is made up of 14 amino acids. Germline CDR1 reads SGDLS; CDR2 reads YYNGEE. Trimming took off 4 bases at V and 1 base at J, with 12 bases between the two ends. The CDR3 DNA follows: TGTGCCAGCAGCCCAAGGGGGTCGTCCTACGAGCAGTACTTC. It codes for CASSPRGSSYEQYF.

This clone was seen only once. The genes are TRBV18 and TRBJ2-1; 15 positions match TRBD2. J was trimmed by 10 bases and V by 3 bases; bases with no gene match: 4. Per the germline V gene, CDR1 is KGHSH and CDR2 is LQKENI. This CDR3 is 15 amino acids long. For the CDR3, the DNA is TGTGCCAGCTCACCGCCCGGGACTAGCGGGGGGGAGCAGTTCTTC. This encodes CASSPPGTSGGEQFF.

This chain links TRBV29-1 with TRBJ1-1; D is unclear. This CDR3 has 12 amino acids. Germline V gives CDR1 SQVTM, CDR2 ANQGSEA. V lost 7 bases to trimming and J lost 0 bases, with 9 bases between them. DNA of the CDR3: TGCAGCGCCTCGACGGTGAACACTGAAGCTTTCTTT. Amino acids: CSASTVNTEAFF. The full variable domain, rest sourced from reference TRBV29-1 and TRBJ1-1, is SAVISQKPSRDICQRGTSLTIQCQVDSQVTMMFWYRQQPGQSLTLIATANQGSEATYESGFVIDKFPISRPNLTFSTLTVSNMSPEDSSIYLCSASTVNTEAFFGQGTRLTVV.

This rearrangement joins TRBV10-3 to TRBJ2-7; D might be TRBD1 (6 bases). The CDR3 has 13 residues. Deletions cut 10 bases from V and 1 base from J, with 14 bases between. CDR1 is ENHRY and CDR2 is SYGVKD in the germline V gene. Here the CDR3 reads CATALTGSYEQYF. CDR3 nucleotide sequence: TGTGCCACCGCATTAACAGGGTCCTACGAGCAGTACTTC.

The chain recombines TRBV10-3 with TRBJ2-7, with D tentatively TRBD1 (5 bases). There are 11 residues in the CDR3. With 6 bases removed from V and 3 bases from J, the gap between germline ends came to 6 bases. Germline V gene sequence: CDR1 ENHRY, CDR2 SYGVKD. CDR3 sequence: CAISRDYEQYF. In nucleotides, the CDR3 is TGTGCCATCAGCAGGGACTACGAGCAGTACTTC.

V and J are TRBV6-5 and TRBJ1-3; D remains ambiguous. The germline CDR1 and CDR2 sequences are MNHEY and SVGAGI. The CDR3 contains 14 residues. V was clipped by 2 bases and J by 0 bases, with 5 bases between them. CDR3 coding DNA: TGTGCCAGCAGTTACGGTGCCTCTGGAAACACCATATATTTT. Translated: CASSYGASGNTIYF.

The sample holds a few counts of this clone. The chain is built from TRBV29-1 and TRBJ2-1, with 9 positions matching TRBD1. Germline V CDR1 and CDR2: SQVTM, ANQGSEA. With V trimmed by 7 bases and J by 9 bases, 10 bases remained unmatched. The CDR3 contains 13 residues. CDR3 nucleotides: TGCAGCGCCGCGGGACAGGGCTCTACTGAGCAGTTCTTC. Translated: CSAAGQGSTEQFF.

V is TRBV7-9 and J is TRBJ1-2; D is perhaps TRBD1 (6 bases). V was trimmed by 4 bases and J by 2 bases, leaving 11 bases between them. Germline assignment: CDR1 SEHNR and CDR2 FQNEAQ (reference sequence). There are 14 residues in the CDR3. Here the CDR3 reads CASSYKDSNYGYTF. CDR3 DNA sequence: TGTGCCAGCAGCTATAAGGACAGCAACTATGGCTACACCTTC.

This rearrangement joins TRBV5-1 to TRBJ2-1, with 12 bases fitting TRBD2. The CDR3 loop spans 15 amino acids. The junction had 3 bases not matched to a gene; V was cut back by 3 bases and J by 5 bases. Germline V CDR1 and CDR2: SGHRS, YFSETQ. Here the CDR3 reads CASSSSGRVNNEQFF. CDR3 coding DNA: TGCGCCAGCAGCTCTAGCGGGAGGGTCAACAATGAGCAGTTCTTC.